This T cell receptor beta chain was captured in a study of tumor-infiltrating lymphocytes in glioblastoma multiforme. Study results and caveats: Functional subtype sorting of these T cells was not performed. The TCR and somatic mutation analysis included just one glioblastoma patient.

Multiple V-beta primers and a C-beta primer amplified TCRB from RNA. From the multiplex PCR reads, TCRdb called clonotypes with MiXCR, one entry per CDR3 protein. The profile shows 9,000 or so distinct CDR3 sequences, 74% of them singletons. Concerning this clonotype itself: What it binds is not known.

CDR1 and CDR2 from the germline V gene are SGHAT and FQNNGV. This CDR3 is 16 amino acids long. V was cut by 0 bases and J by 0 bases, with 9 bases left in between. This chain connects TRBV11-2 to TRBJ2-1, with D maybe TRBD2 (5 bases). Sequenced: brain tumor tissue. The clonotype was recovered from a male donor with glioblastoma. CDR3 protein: CASSLEEVPSYNEQFF. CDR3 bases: TGTGCCAGCAGCTTAGAGGAGGTTCCCTCCTACAATGAGCAGTTCTTC.